A selection of T cell receptor beta chains follows, all from one sample in a study of blood T cells in healthy people across ages. TCRdb fed the 5' RACE reads into MiXCR, producing one record per CDR3 protein. This table holds 1.5 million to 2 million distinct CDR3 sequences, about 30% found once. The sample was blood. The receptors derive from a woman aged 25 to 45 in good health. The CDR3 runs from the conserved cysteine through the conserved F or W. Each record gives: CDR3 protein, CDR3 DNA, J gene, V gene, D gene, clone size. A D gene is named only where the DNA matches it firmly. For some rows the clone size is stated as once, few or many, or as a class when expanded; others skip it.

CDR3 protein: CASSLALTSGSTDTQYF; CDR3 DNA: TGTGCCAGCAGCTTAGCATTGACTAGCGGGAGCACAGATACGCAGTATTTT; J gene: TRBJ2-3; V gene: TRBV7-9; D gene: TRBD2; clone size: many
CDR3 protein: CSVVPGQGRGEQFF; CDR3 DNA: TGCAGCGTTGTTCCGGGACAGGGAAGAGGGGAGCAGTTCTTC; J gene: TRBJ2-1; V gene: TRBV29-1; D gene: TRBD1; clone size: NA
CDR3 protein: CSARGRGTYNEQYF; CDR3 DNA: TGCAGTGCTAGAGGTCGAGGTACATACAATGAGCAGTACTTC; J gene: TRBJ2-7; V gene: TRBV20-1; D gene: NA; clone size: NA
CDR3 protein: CASSSQGNTLFTYNEQFF; CDR3 DNA: TGTGCCAGCAGCTCCCAGGGGAATACTCTATTCACCTACAATGAGCAGTTCTTC; J gene: TRBJ2-1; V gene: TRBV7-9; D gene: NA; clone size: few
CDR3 protein: CASTDPAYEQYF; CDR3 DNA: TGTGCCAGCACCGATCCGGCCTACGAGCAGTACTTC; J gene: TRBJ2-7; V gene: TRBV6-1; D gene: NA; clone size: many
CDR3 protein: CASSLADTPPGANVLTF; CDR3 DNA: TGTGCCAGCAGCTTGGCCGACACCCCTCCTGGGGCCAACGTCCTGACTTTC; J gene: TRBJ2-6; V gene: TRBV5-5; D gene: NA; clone size: many
CDR3 protein: CSANRGGSYNEQFF; CDR3 DNA: TGCAGTGCGAATCGGGGGGGCTCCTACAATGAGCAGTTCTTC; J gene: TRBJ2-1; V gene: TRBV20-1; D gene: TRBD2; clone size: many
CDR3 protein: CASSVRGLLDEKLFF; CDR3 DNA: TGTGCCAGCAGCGTACGGGGACTTTTAGACGAAAAACTGTTTTTT; J gene: TRBJ1-4; V gene: TRBV9; D gene: NA; clone size: few
CDR3 protein: CASSQANSGTEAFF; CDR3 DNA: TGTGCCAGCAGCCAAGCGAATTCCGGGACTGAAGCTTTCTTT; J gene: TRBJ1-1; V gene: TRBV3-1; D gene: NA; clone size: NA
CDR3 protein: CASSSTGQGGYEQYF; CDR3 DNA: TGTGCCAGCAGCTCCACGGGACAGGGAGGCTACGAGCAGTACTTC; J gene: TRBJ2-7; V gene: TRBV7-8; D gene: TRBD1; clone size: NA
CDR3 protein: CASTLGGADEQYF; CDR3 DNA: TGCGCCAGCACCCTGGGGGGAGCGGACGAGCAGTACTTC; J gene: TRBJ2-7; V gene: TRBV5-1; D gene: NA; clone size: NA
CDR3 protein: CASSYDRANEKLFF; CDR3 DNA: TGTGCCAGCAGCTACGACAGGGCGAATGAAAAACTGTTTTTT; J gene: TRBJ1-4; V gene: TRBV7-2; D gene: TRBD1; clone size: few
CDR3 protein: CASSPFEGAETQYF; CDR3 DNA: TGTGCCAGCAGCCCGTTCGAGGGGGCCGAGACCCAGTACTTC; J gene: TRBJ2-5; V gene: TRBV7-9; D gene: TRBD1; clone size: NA
CDR3 protein: CSARVQGQPQHF; CDR3 DNA: TGCAGTGCTAGAGTCCAGGGTCAGCCCCAGCATTTT; J gene: TRBJ1-5; V gene: TRBV20-1; D gene: NA; clone size: NA
CDR3 protein: CASSLEVTGTGFYNEQFF; CDR3 DNA: TGTGCCAGCAGCCTAGAGGTCACCGGGACAGGGTTCTACAATGAGCAGTTCTTC; J gene: TRBJ2-1; V gene: TRBV7-6; D gene: TRBD1; clone size: few
CDR3 protein: CASQSLNTEAFF; CDR3 DNA: TGTGCCAGTCAGAGTTTGAACACTGAAGCTTTCTTT; J gene: TRBJ1-1; V gene: TRBV27; D gene: NA; clone size: NA
CDR3 protein: CSVGQPGGETQYF; CDR3 DNA: TGCAGCGTCGGACAGCCTGGGGGGGAGACCCAGTACTTC; J gene: TRBJ2-5; V gene: TRBV29-1; D gene: NA; clone size: many
CDR3 protein: CASSLAMRLTGLSTDTQYF; CDR3 DNA: TGTGCCAGCAGCTTAGCGATGAGACTGACGGGTTTAAGCACAGATACGCAGTATTTT; J gene: TRBJ2-3; V gene: TRBV7-9; D gene: NA; clone size: few
CDR3 protein: CSAWARLSYTEAFF; CDR3 DNA: TGCAGCGCGTGGGCCAGGTTATCGTACACTGAAGCTTTCTTT; J gene: TRBJ1-1; V gene: TRBV29-1; D gene: NA; clone size: few
CDR3 protein: CSAPPRYNEQFF; CDR3 DNA: TGCAGTGCTCCCCCTCGGTACAATGAGCAGTTCTTC; J gene: TRBJ2-1; V gene: TRBV20-1; D gene: NA; clone size: many
CDR3 protein: CASRTSGLAGDEQYF; CDR3 DNA: TGTGCCAGCAGGACATCTGGACTAGCGGGGGACGAGCAGTACTTC; J gene: TRBJ2-7; V gene: TRBV28; D gene: TRBD2; clone size: many
CDR3 protein: CASSHGQAGEKLFF; CDR3 DNA: TGTGCCAGCAGTCATGGACAGGCGGGGGAAAAACTGTTTTTT; J gene: TRBJ1-4; V gene: TRBV6-6; D gene: TRBD1; clone size: few
CDR3 protein: CASSVGQGSPNEQFF; CDR3 DNA: TGTGCCAGCAGCGTAGGGCAGGGTAGCCCAAATGAGCAGTTCTTC; J gene: TRBJ2-1; V gene: TRBV9; D gene: NA; clone size: NA
CDR3 protein: CASSLQQGVGYGQYF; CDR3 DNA: TGTGCCAGCAGCTTGCAACAGGGTGTCGGGTACGGGCAGTACTTC; J gene: TRBJ2-7; V gene: TRBV7-2; D gene: NA; clone size: once
CDR3 protein: CAISPGLDEKLFF; CDR3 DNA: TGTGCCATCTCACCGGGTTTGGATGAAAAACTGTTTTTT; J gene: TRBJ1-4; V gene: TRBV10-3; D gene: NA; clone size: few
CDR3 protein: CASSPRRDVHEQYF; CDR3 DNA: TGTGCCAGCAGCCCGCGACGGGACGTCCACGAGCAGTACTTC; J gene: TRBJ2-7; V gene: TRBV9; D gene: NA; clone size: many
CDR3 protein: CAGSPSGGTTFF; CDR3 DNA: TGTGCCGGCAGCCCGTCGGGGGGCACGACTTTCTTT; J gene: TRBJ1-1; V gene: TRBV7-2; D gene: NA; clone size: NA
CDR3 protein: CSAELGQGVKAFF; CDR3 DNA: TGCAGTGCCGAATTGGGGCAGGGGGTGAAAGCTTTCTTT; J gene: TRBJ1-1; V gene: TRBV20-1; D gene: TRBD1; clone size: NA
CDR3 protein: CASSQDRGEVYEQYF; CDR3 DNA: TGTGCCAGCAGCCAAGATCGAGGGGAAGTATACGAGCAGTACTTC; J gene: TRBJ2-7; V gene: TRBV3-1; D gene: NA; clone size: NA
CDR3 protein: CASSEDRGIRYEQYF; CDR3 DNA: TGTGCCAGCAGTGAAGACAGGGGGATTCGTTACGAGCAGTACTTC; J gene: TRBJ2-7; V gene: TRBV2; D gene: TRBD1; clone size: NA
CDR3 protein: CASSQGSVNYGYTF; CDR3 DNA: TGTGCCAGCAGCCAGGGGTCTGTGAACTATGGCTACACCTTC; J gene: TRBJ1-2; V gene: TRBV27; D gene: NA; clone size: many
CDR3 protein: CASSIRQGGRDTQYF; CDR3 DNA: TGTGCCAGCAGCATCCGGCAGGGCGGCCGAGATACGCAGTATTTT; J gene: TRBJ2-3; V gene: TRBV5-6; D gene: NA; clone size: NA
CDR3 protein: CATSRETHAPYEQYF; CDR3 DNA: TGTGCCACCAGCAGAGAGACTCACGCCCCCTACGAGCAGTACTTC; J gene: TRBJ2-7; V gene: TRBV15; D gene: NA; clone size: many
CDR3 protein: CAGSQDPEGTPLNTEAFF; CDR3 DNA: TGCGCCGGCAGCCAAGATCCTGAGGGGACACCCCTGAACACTGAAGCTTTCTTT; J gene: TRBJ1-1; V gene: TRBV4-3; D gene: NA; clone size: NA
CDR3 protein: CSARATGRRTETQYF; CDR3 DNA: TGCAGTGCTAGAGCTACAGGGAGGCGGACAGAGACCCAGTACTTC; J gene: TRBJ2-5; V gene: TRBV20-1; D gene: NA; clone size: NA
CDR3 protein: CATSGAGGYTDTQYF; CDR3 DNA: TGTGCCACCAGTGGAGCGGGGGGGTACACAGATACGCAGTATTTT; J gene: TRBJ2-3; V gene: TRBV24-1; D gene: TRBD2; clone size: NA
CDR3 protein: CATSRRMGQGGNEQFF; CDR3 DNA: TGTGCCACCAGCCGGAGGATGGGACAGGGGGGCAATGAGCAGTTCTTC; J gene: TRBJ2-1; V gene: TRBV15; D gene: TRBD1; clone size: few
CDR3 protein: CASRSTDGGPYEQYF; CDR3 DNA: TGCGCCAGCAGGAGCACGGACGGTGGACCCTACGAGCAGTACTTC; J gene: TRBJ2-7; V gene: TRBV5-1; D gene: NA; clone size: few
CDR3 protein: CSARRRGAGVDEQFF; CDR3 DNA: TGCAGTGCTAGACGGAGGGGAGCGGGAGTAGATGAGCAGTTCTTC; J gene: TRBJ2-1; V gene: TRBV20-1; D gene: TRBD2; clone size: few
CDR3 protein: CASSYSTTGPTRYGYTF; CDR3 DNA: TGTGCCAGCAGTTATAGCACTACGGGGCCAACCCGCTATGGCTACACCTTC; J gene: TRBJ1-2; V gene: TRBV6-5; D gene: NA; clone size: few
CDR3 protein: CASSERRDTQYF; CDR3 DNA: TGTGCCAGCAGTGAACGAAGAGATACGCAGTATTTT; J gene: TRBJ2-3; V gene: TRBV6-1; D gene: NA; clone size: NA
CDR3 protein: CTSNPTSPGNEQFF; CDR3 DNA: TGTACCAGCAACCCTACTAGCCCGGGCAATGAGCAGTTCTTC; J gene: TRBJ2-1; V gene: TRBV11-2; D gene: NA; clone size: NA